These T cell receptor beta chains were read from a single sample in a study of identical twins. One entry per CDR3 protein results from TCRdb running MiXCR on the 5' RACE reads. This repertoire shows fewer than 350,000 distinct CDR3 sequences, roughly 8.6% found once; its top ten account for approximately 2.1%. The same data also contributed to another study, on yellow fever vaccine responses in identical twins.

Sequenced sample: memory (CD45RO+) T cells sorted from blood. These receptors originate from a woman younger than 35 in good health. Both conserved end residues are part of each CDR3. Each record gives: clone size, CDR3 length, J gene, D gene, V gene, CDR3 protein, CDR3 DNA. A D gene is named only where the DNA matches it firmly. A clone size is listed for some rows: how often the clone was seen (once, few, many), or a class if it is expanded.

clone_size: NA
cdr3_length: 14
j_call: TRBJ2-2
d_call: NA
v_call: TRBV13
cdr3_aa: CASSRGGRAGELFF
cdr3_nt: TGTGCCAGCAGCCGAGGGGGGCGGGCCGGGGAGCTGTTTTTT

clone_size: many
cdr3_length: 14
j_call: TRBJ1-1
d_call: TRBD1
v_call: TRBV5-8
cdr3_aa: CASSPRGLNTEAFF
cdr3_nt: TGTGCCAGCAGCCCCAGGGGGCTGAACACTGAAGCTTTCTTT

clone_size: few
cdr3_length: 15
j_call: TRBJ2-7
d_call: TRBD2
v_call: TRBV7-9
cdr3_aa: CASSPGLALSYEQYF
cdr3_nt: TGTGCCAGCAGCCCCGGACTAGCGCTATCCTACGAGCAGTACTTC

clone_size: NA
cdr3_length: 13
j_call: TRBJ2-7
d_call: NA
v_call: TRBV5-6
cdr3_aa: CASSLGFSYEQYF
cdr3_nt: TGTGCCAGCTCTCTTGGGTTCTCCTACGAGCAGTACTTC

clone_size: NA
cdr3_length: 17
j_call: TRBJ2-7
d_call: TRBD2
v_call: TRBV20-1
cdr3_aa: CSASPRPGLAGAYEQYF
cdr3_nt: TGCAGTGCTAGTCCCCGACCAGGGCTAGCGGGAGCCTACGAGCAGTACTTC

clone_size: NA
cdr3_length: 17
j_call: TRBJ2-3
d_call: NA
v_call: TRBV15
cdr3_aa: CATSRDRGGRSTDTQYF
cdr3_nt: TGTGCCACCAGCAGAGATCGTGGGGGCAGAAGCACAGATACGCAGTATTTT

clone_size: NA
cdr3_length: 13
j_call: TRBJ2-5
d_call: NA
v_call: TRBV11-2
cdr3_aa: CASSPRQQGSQYF
cdr3_nt: TGTGCCAGCAGCCCCCGGCAGCAAGGGTCCCAGTACTTC

clone_size: many
cdr3_length: 14
j_call: TRBJ2-2
d_call: NA
v_call: TRBV7-9
cdr3_aa: CASRPRGATGELFF
cdr3_nt: TGTGCCAGCAGGCCCAGGGGGGCCACCGGGGAGCTGTTTTTT

clone_size: NA
cdr3_length: 12
j_call: TRBJ2-7
d_call: NA
v_call: TRBV3-1
cdr3_aa: CASSQFKSEQYF
cdr3_nt: TGTGCCAGCAGCCAATTCAAGTCCGAGCAGTACTTC

clone_size: many
cdr3_length: 14
j_call: TRBJ2-3
d_call: NA
v_call: TRBV3-1
cdr3_aa: CASSHGTQTDTQYF
cdr3_nt: TGTGCCAGCAGCCACGGGACTCAAACAGATACGCAGTATTTT

clone_size: NA
cdr3_length: 15
j_call: TRBJ1-3
d_call: NA
v_call: TRBV18
cdr3_aa: CASSPPGTGGNTIYF
cdr3_nt: TGTGCCAGCTCGCCTCCCGGGACGGGCGGAAACACCATATATTTT

clone_size: NA
cdr3_length: 15
j_call: TRBJ2-2
d_call: TRBD1
v_call: TRBV10-3
cdr3_aa: CAISTSRDRTGELFF
cdr3_nt: TGTGCCATCAGTACGTCCCGGGACAGGACCGGGGAGCTGTTTTTT

clone_size: NA
cdr3_length: 15
j_call: TRBJ2-1
d_call: TRBD2
v_call: TRBV2
cdr3_aa: CASNGGGPSYNEQFF
cdr3_nt: TGTGCCAGCAACGGGGGGGGACCGTCCTACAATGAGCAGTTCTTC

clone_size: NA
cdr3_length: 15
j_call: TRBJ2-1
d_call: TRBD2
v_call: TRBV3-1
cdr3_aa: CASTATSGGAVGQFF
cdr3_nt: TGTGCCAGCACCGCCACTAGCGGGGGGGCGGTCGGGCAGTTCTTC

clone_size: NA
cdr3_length: 15
j_call: TRBJ1-6
d_call: TRBD1
v_call: TRBV5-1
cdr3_aa: CASSLGGQGNSPLHF
cdr3_nt: TGCGCCAGCAGCTTGGGTGGACAGGGGAATTCACCCCTCCACTTT

clone_size: few
cdr3_length: 13
j_call: TRBJ2-2
d_call: NA
v_call: TRBV6-1
cdr3_aa: CAIRGQNTGELFF
cdr3_nt: TGTGCCATTAGGGGACAGAACACCGGGGAGCTGTTTTTT

clone_size: many
cdr3_length: 13
j_call: TRBJ1-5
d_call: NA
v_call: TRBV20-1
cdr3_aa: CSAPRRGRQPQHF
cdr3_nt: TGCAGTGCCCCAAGGCGGGGGAGGCAGCCCCAGCATTTT

clone_size: NA
cdr3_length: 16
j_call: TRBJ2-2
d_call: TRBD1
v_call: TRBV12-3/TRBV12-4
cdr3_aa: CASSLGGTGVTGELFF
cdr3_nt: TGTGCCAGCAGTCTAGGGGGGACAGGGGTGACCGGGGAGCTGTTTTTT

clone_size: NA
cdr3_length: 14
j_call: TRBJ2-1
d_call: TRBD2
v_call: TRBV13
cdr3_aa: CASSASGRADEQFF
cdr3_nt: TGTGCCAGCAGCGCTAGCGGGAGGGCCGATGAGCAGTTCTTC

clone_size: many
cdr3_length: 15
j_call: TRBJ2-7
d_call: TRBD2
v_call: TRBV2
cdr3_aa: CASRARLALAYEQYF
cdr3_nt: TGTGCCAGCAGGGCCCGACTAGCCCTCGCCTACGAGCAGTACTTC

clone_size: many
cdr3_length: 15
j_call: TRBJ1-1
d_call: NA
v_call: TRBV5-1
cdr3_aa: CASSLEATEGSEAFF
cdr3_nt: TGCGCCAGCAGCTTGGAGGCCACAGAGGGTTCTGAAGCTTTCTTT

clone_size: many
cdr3_length: 12
j_call: TRBJ2-7
d_call: NA
v_call: TRBV12-3/TRBV12-4
cdr3_aa: CASSQGYNEQYF
cdr3_nt: TGTGCCAGCAGTCAGGGGTACAACGAGCAGTACTTC

clone_size: many
cdr3_length: 13
j_call: TRBJ1-1
d_call: NA
v_call: TRBV25-1
cdr3_aa: CASSEVMNTEAFF
cdr3_nt: TGTGCCAGCAGTGAAGTTATGAACACTGAAGCTTTCTTT

clone_size: many
cdr3_length: 15
j_call: TRBJ2-1
d_call: NA
v_call: TRBV5-1
cdr3_aa: CASSLGTPLYNEQFF
cdr3_nt: TGCGCCAGCAGCTTAGGGACACCGTTGTACAATGAGCAGTTCTTC

clone_size: NA
cdr3_length: 14
j_call: TRBJ1-2
d_call: NA
v_call: TRBV7-2
cdr3_aa: CASSLVWTLDGYTF
cdr3_nt: TGTGCCAGCAGCTTAGTATGGACACTCGATGGCTACACCTTC

clone_size: NA
cdr3_length: 13
j_call: TRBJ2-5
d_call: TRBD2
v_call: TRBV20-1
cdr3_aa: CSAWTSSQETQYF
cdr3_nt: TGCAGTGCTTGGACTAGCAGCCAAGAGACCCAGTACTTC

clone_size: NA
cdr3_length: 16
j_call: TRBJ2-3
d_call: NA
v_call: TRBV7-8
cdr3_aa: CASSLRHRYPPDTQYF
cdr3_nt: TGTGCCAGCAGCTTAAGGCACCGCTATCCCCCAGATACGCAGTATTTT

clone_size: many
cdr3_length: 15
j_call: TRBJ1-1
d_call: NA
v_call: TRBV28
cdr3_aa: CASSLVGGLNTEAFF
cdr3_nt: TGTGCCAGCAGTTTAGTAGGAGGATTGAACACTGAAGCTTTCTTT

clone_size: few
cdr3_length: 14
j_call: TRBJ2-7
d_call: NA
v_call: TRBV7-9
cdr3_aa: CASSFPRPSYEQYF
cdr3_nt: TGTGCCAGCAGCTTTCCAAGGCCCTCCTACGAGCAGTACTTC

clone_size: few
cdr3_length: 16
j_call: TRBJ1-6
d_call: NA
v_call: TRBV3-1
cdr3_aa: CASSQDKGGQGSPLHF
cdr3_nt: TGTGCCAGCAGCCAAGATAAGGGGGGGCAGGGGTCACCCCTCCACTTT

clone_size: NA
cdr3_length: 12
j_call: TRBJ2-5
d_call: NA
v_call: TRBV5-1
cdr3_aa: CASSLGPQTQYF
cdr3_nt: TGCGCCAGCAGCTTGGGGCCACAGACCCAGTACTTC

clone_size: few
cdr3_length: 14
j_call: TRBJ1-1
d_call: NA
v_call: TRBV20-1
cdr3_aa: CSAGIQHLNTEAFF
cdr3_nt: TGCAGTGCTGGAATACAGCACCTGAACACTGAAGCTTTCTTT

clone_size: few
cdr3_length: 17
j_call: TRBJ2-1
d_call: TRBD2
v_call: TRBV3-1
cdr3_aa: CASSHRRATSGGNEQFF
cdr3_nt: TGTGCCAGCAGCCACCGACGGGCGACTAGCGGGGGCAATGAGCAGTTCTTC

clone_size: many
cdr3_length: 21
j_call: TRBJ2-3
d_call: TRBD2
v_call: TRBV3-1
cdr3_aa: CASSQDLGGLASRANTDTQYF
cdr3_nt: TGTGCCAGCAGCCAAGATTTGGGTGGACTAGCGTCCAGAGCGAACACAGATACGCAGTATTTT

clone_size: many
cdr3_length: 16
j_call: TRBJ1-5
d_call: NA
v_call: TRBV12-3/TRBV12-4
cdr3_aa: CASSLATVNSNQPQHF
cdr3_nt: TGTGCCAGCAGTTTAGCGACAGTAAATAGCAATCAGCCCCAGCATTTT

clone_size: NA
cdr3_length: 15
j_call: TRBJ2-3
d_call: NA
v_call: TRBV6-5
cdr3_aa: CASSFSGASTDTQYF
cdr3_nt: TGTGCCAGCAGTTTTTCGGGGGCGAGCACAGATACGCAGTATTTT

clone_size: NA
cdr3_length: 13
j_call: TRBJ1-1
d_call: TRBD1
v_call: TRBV27
cdr3_aa: CASQTGVGTEAFF
cdr3_nt: TGTGCCAGCCAGACAGGGGTAGGCACTGAAGCTTTCTTT

clone_size: many
cdr3_length: 21
j_call: TRBJ2-6
d_call: TRBD1
v_call: TRBV12-3/TRBV12-4
cdr3_aa: CASSLASRGLLSFSGANVLTF
cdr3_nt: TGTGCCAGCAGTTTAGCGTCCAGGGGGCTGCTCTCCTTCTCTGGGGCCAACGTCCTGACTTTC

clone_size: few
cdr3_length: 14
j_call: TRBJ2-5
d_call: NA
v_call: TRBV13
cdr3_aa: CASSLVGAQETQYF
cdr3_nt: TGTGCCAGCAGCCTCGTCGGAGCTCAAGAGACCCAGTACTTC

clone_size: many
cdr3_length: 15
j_call: TRBJ2-3
d_call: TRBD2
v_call: TRBV20-1
cdr3_aa: CSATSWGTSPDTQYF
cdr3_nt: TGCAGTGCTACCAGCTGGGGGACTAGCCCAGATACGCAGTATTTT

clone_size: few
cdr3_length: 18
j_call: TRBJ2-1
d_call: TRBD2
v_call: TRBV12-3/TRBV12-4
cdr3_aa: CASSLRILAGLSYNEQFF
cdr3_nt: TGTGCCAGCAGTTTAAGAATACTAGCGGGACTATCCTACAATGAGCAGTTCTTC

clone_size: many
cdr3_length: 12
j_call: TRBJ1-4
d_call: NA
v_call: TRBV18
cdr3_aa: CASSPINEKLFF
cdr3_nt: TGTGCCAGCTCACCAATTAATGAAAAACTGTTTTTT

clone_size: many
cdr3_length: 8
j_call: TRBJ2-1
d_call: NA
v_call: TRBV18
cdr3_aa: CATPRGFF
cdr3_nt: TGTGCCACCCCGAGGGGGTTCTTC

clone_size: many
cdr3_length: 14
j_call: TRBJ2-5
d_call: NA
v_call: TRBV2
cdr3_aa: CASSGPRGQETQYF
cdr3_nt: TGTGCCAGCAGTGGTCCGCGGGGGCAGGAGACCCAGTACTTC

clone_size: NA
cdr3_length: 16
j_call: TRBJ2-1
d_call: TRBD2
v_call: TRBV12-3/TRBV12-4
cdr3_aa: CASGSRIAGGYNEQFF
cdr3_nt: TGTGCCAGCGGCTCGAGAATAGCGGGAGGGTACAATGAGCAGTTCTTC

clone_size: NA
cdr3_length: 14
j_call: TRBJ2-2
d_call: TRBD1
v_call: TRBV7-3
cdr3_aa: CASSTGQAGGELFF
cdr3_nt: TGTGCCAGCAGCACGGGACAGGCAGGCGGGGAGCTGTTTTTT

clone_size: many
cdr3_length: 18
j_call: TRBJ1-1
d_call: TRBD1
v_call: TRBV7-3
cdr3_aa: CASSSPPGQGIGNTEAFF
cdr3_nt: TGTGCCAGCAGCTCTCCTCCGGGACAGGGAATCGGGAACACTGAAGCTTTCTTT

clone_size: many
cdr3_length: 15
j_call: TRBJ2-5
d_call: TRBD2
v_call: TRBV6-5
cdr3_aa: CASSYSWGGQETQYF
cdr3_nt: TGTGCCAGCAGTTACTCGTGGGGGGGGCAAGAGACCCAGTACTTC

clone_size: few
cdr3_length: 15
j_call: TRBJ2-3
d_call: TRBD2
v_call: TRBV10-3
cdr3_aa: CAISPSGVSTDTQYF
cdr3_nt: TGTGCCATCAGTCCTAGCGGGGTTAGCACAGATACGCAGTATTTT

clone_size: NA
cdr3_length: 15
j_call: TRBJ1-2
d_call: NA
v_call: TRBV29-1
cdr3_aa: CSVGQRGMSDYGYTF
cdr3_nt: TGCAGCGTTGGGCAGCGGGGGATGAGTGACTATGGCTACACCTTC

clone_size: NA
cdr3_length: 14
j_call: TRBJ2-3
d_call: TRBD2
v_call: TRBV20-1
cdr3_aa: CSASWTSGTDTQYF
cdr3_nt: TGCAGTGCTAGCTGGACTAGCGGCACAGATACGCAGTATTTT

clone_size: NA
cdr3_length: 15
j_call: TRBJ2-5
d_call: TRBD2
v_call: TRBV5-6
cdr3_aa: CASSLLAGGKETQYF
cdr3_nt: TGTGCCAGCAGCTTACTAGCGGGGGGGAAAGAGACCCAGTACTTC

clone_size: many
cdr3_length: 15
j_call: TRBJ1-4
d_call: TRBD1
v_call: TRBV10-3
cdr3_aa: CAISESKDRGEKLFF
cdr3_nt: TGTGCCATCAGTGAGTCGAAGGACAGGGGTGAAAAACTGTTTTTT

clone_size: few
cdr3_length: 15
j_call: TRBJ2-1
d_call: NA
v_call: TRBV27
cdr3_aa: CASRRSQSSYNEQFF
cdr3_nt: TGTGCCAGCCGCAGATCCCAGAGCTCCTACAATGAGCAGTTCTTC

clone_size: many
cdr3_length: 14
j_call: TRBJ2-1
d_call: TRBD2
v_call: TRBV9
cdr3_aa: CASSVESGRNEQFF
cdr3_nt: TGTGCCAGCAGCGTAGAAAGCGGGAGGAATGAGCAGTTCTTC